The T cell receptor beta chain described here comes from a study of cytomegalovirus exposure and HLA in healthy donors. Study in general: In terms of ancestry, the Caucasian-associated cluster contained around four fifths of the approximately 400 genotyped donors.

Points on this clone: Antigen: not known.

Study-level results: An analysis was carried out at a later point. It showed that HLA-associated TCR beta chains were more clonally expanded than equally common non-associated chains. Most TCR sequences were uncommon, yet certain public TCRs appeared in many donors.

The PCR made use of 60 Vbeta and 13 Jbeta primers. Libraries were prepared by immunoSEQ multiplex PCR; TCRdb keeps only in-frame clonotypes and omits some of them. The data show over 110,000 clones, with about 80% seen just once and around 3.2% held by the top ten. Per germline, CDR1 SGDLS and CDR2 YYNGEE. Trimming removed 4 bases from V and 3 bases from J, with 14 bases in between. The CDR3 contains 15 residues. V and J are TRBV9 and TRBJ2-1; a possible D gene is TRBD1 (6 bases). Sequencing was performed on PBMCs. The sequence came from a female donor in good health and CMV-seronegative. CDR3: CASSTGSLVYNEQFF. CDR3 nucleotide sequence: TGTGCCAGCAGCACAGGGTCCCTGGTCTACAATGAGCAGTTCTTC.